This T cell receptor beta chain came from a study of blood T cell repertoires in COVID-19. Looking at the study overall: Sites in the United States, Italy and Spain provided acute and convalescent COVID-19 samples. Sources were T cells, B-cell-depleted T cells, or PBMCs; the material itself was cDNA or gDNA.

In the original workflow: How many nucleated cells were present was estimated from reference gene primer amplification. The data were produced by immunoSEQ multiplex PCR, yet TCRdb's version contains in-frame clones alone and is incomplete. The V and J calls and clone size were taken over from that table, and D and trimming were inferred from the DNA. In the table there are about 83,000 clones, about nine tenths of which are singletons. Per germline, CDR1 MNHEY and CDR2 SVGEGT. The CDR3 has 13 amino acids. V shed 6 bases and J 3 bases; nucleotides not matched to a gene: 5. The sequence derives from a woman in her forties or fifties with active or convalescent COVID-19. The chain is built from TRBV6-2 or TRBV6-3 and TRBJ2-7; TRBD2 matches at 7 bases. Sequenced input: peripheral blood. The CDR3 loop is CASSLGLVYEQYF. The CDR3 DNA sequence: TGTGCCAGCAGCTTAGGACTAGTCTACGAGCAGTACTTC.